These 13 T cell receptor beta chains share one sample of origin, sequenced in a study of blood T cell repertoires in COVID-19 (dated by TCRdb to the early 2020s). The library was obtained by the immunoSEQ multiplex PCR assay. TCRdb carries this immuneACCESS record with in-frame sequences only. Its versions omit some clonotypes, under half of them owing to an unresolved V gene in the studies checked, with the rest unexplained. The sample contains over 50,000 clones, roughly 80% of them found a single time. The ten largest clonotypes hold 2.6% of the sample. The sequencing input was peripheral blood. The receptors were gathered from a man aged 45 to 65 with acute or convalescent COVID-19.

J is TRBJ1-3 and V is TRBV19, with a weak D call TRBD1 (6 bases). CDR1 is LNHDA and CDR2 is SQIVND in the germline V gene (reference sequence). The CDR3 totals 16 residues. Deletions cut 5 bases from V and 0 bases from J, with 14 bases between. In DNA, the CDR3 is TGTGCCAGTAGTCTACCGGACAGCCTCTCTGGAAACACCATATATTTT. Protein: CASSLPDSLSGNTIYF.

The chain links TRBV30 to TRBJ1-2, with 7 bases that match TRBD1. J gave up 4 bases and V 0 bases, and 11 bases lay outside the gene matches. The CDR3 loop spans 16 amino acids. Germline V gene lookup returns CDR1 GTSNPN and CDR2 SVGIG (reference sequence). CDR3 loop: CAWSVQLRGQGYGYTF. The CDR3 DNA is TGTGCCTGGAGTGTCCAATTGAGGGGGCAGGGCTATGGCTACACCTTC. Looking up the rest from reference TRBV30 and TRBJ1-2 gives the full variable domain: SQTIHQWPATLVQPVGSPLSLECTVEGTSNPNLYWYRQAAGRGLQLLFYSVGIGQISSEVPQNLSASRPQDRQFILSSKKLLLSDSGFYLCAWSVQLRGQGYGYTFGSGTRLTVV.

V usage is TRBV5-1 and J usage is TRBJ2-1; 9 bases agree with TRBD2. The CDR3 is 15 residues long. V shed 4 bases, J shed 2 bases, and the junction held 4 bases outside the gene matches. Germline CDR1 reads SGHRS; CDR2 reads YFSETQ. The CDR3 is CASSISGSPYNEQFF. The DNA for the CDR3 is TGCGCCAGCAGCATTAGCGGGAGCCCCTACAATGAGCAGTTCTTC.

The chain employs TRBV30 and TRBJ1-4, with a possible D match to TRBD1 (6 bases). Germline V gives CDR1 GTSNPN, CDR2 SVGIG (reference sequence). Trimming pared 0 bases from V and 5 bases from J, leaving 10 bases between. The CDR3 spans 14 residues. In DNA form, the CDR3 reads TGTGCCTGGAGTGTACGACAGGTGAATGAAAAACTGTTTTTT. Translation: CAWSVRQVNEKLFF.

This sequence joins TRBV5-1 and TRBJ2-3; 12 bases fit TRBD2. Germline CDR1 reads SGHRS; CDR2 reads YFSETQ. After removal of 4 bases from V and 3 bases from J, the junction contained 9 bases not matched to a gene. CDR3 length: 17 amino acids. The CDR3 reads CASSLSTSGGGTDTQYF. The CDR3 coding sequence is TGCGCCAGCAGCCTTTCGACTAGCGGGGGTGGTACAGATACGCAGTATTTT.

The chain carries TRBV10-3 and TRBJ1-1; D might be TRBD1 (6 bases). Germline loops: CDR1 ENHRY, CDR2 SYGVKD. V was pared by 6 bases and J by 0 bases, with 17 bases between. This CDR3 is built from 16 residues. CDR3 protein: CAISGQLMGLNTEAFF. The CDR3 DNA follows: TGTGCCATCAGCGGACAGTTAATGGGATTGAACACTGAAGCTTTCTTT.

V usage is TRBV5-1 and J usage is TRBJ1-4; 7 bases agree with TRBD1. The germline V gene has CDR1 SGHRS and CDR2 YFSETQ. The V segment lost 2 bases and the J segment 4 bases; nucleotides outside the gene matches: 5. The CDR3 is made up of 15 amino acids. CDR3: CASSLGGSDNEKLFF. The CDR3 DNA sequence: TGCGCCAGCAGCTTAGGGGGCTCCGATAATGAAAAACTGTTTTTT.

CDR3 region: CASSTTTGLGTEAFF. DNA of the CDR3: TGTGCCAGCAGCACCACGACAGGCCTGGGGACTGAAGCTTTCTTT. The V gene is TRBV3-1 (or the pseudogene TRBV3-2), the J gene TRBJ1-1; maybe TRBD1 (6 bases). The length of the CDR3 is 15 residues. Germline CDR1 LGHDT, CDR2 YNNKEL (reference sequence). Trimming left V 5 bases short and J 5 bases short, with 18 bases between.

The chain carries TRBV15 and TRBJ1-2; TRBD1 aligns across 8 bases. This CDR3 is built from 13 residues. Per the germline V gene, CDR1 is LNHNV and CDR2 is YYDKDF (reference sequence). J lost 4 bases, V lost 4 bases, and 2 bases had no gene match. This chain's CDR3 is CATSITGGYGYTF. The CDR3 region has the DNA TGTGCCACCAGCATCACAGGGGGCTATGGCTACACCTTC.

The chain employs TRBV7-2 and TRBJ1-5, with D possibly TRBD1 on 5 matching bases. There are 15 residues in the CDR3. CDR1 SGHTA and CDR2 FQGNSA come from the germline V gene. Trimming removed 5 bases at V and 4 bases at J, with 15 bases between. The CDR3 reads CASSTPGTQNQPQHF. In nucleotides, the CDR3 is TGTGCCAGCAGCACCCCCGGGACTCAAAATCAGCCCCAGCATTTT. The whole variable domain, filled in from reference TRBV7-2 and TRBJ1-5, reads GAGVSQSPSNKVTEKGKDVELRCDPISGHTALYWYRQSLGQGLEFLIYFQGNSAPDKSGLPSDRFSAERTGGSVSTLTIQRTQQEDSAVYLCASSTPGTQNQPQHFGDGTRLSIL.

The chain recombines TRBV5-1 with TRBJ1-1; TRBD1 might be the D (5 bases). The CDR3 sequence is 14 residues long. Germline V gives CDR1 SGHRS, CDR2 YFSETQ. V was trimmed by 0 bases and J by 8 bases, leaving 14 bases between them. As DNA, the CDR3 is TGCGCCAGCAGCTTGGTGGGTGGGGCCCTCGAAGCTTTCTTT. The encoded protein is CASSLVGGALEAFF. The whole variable domain, remainder taken from reference TRBV5-1 and TRBJ1-1, is KAGVTQTPRYLIKTRGQQVTLSCSPISGHRSVSWYQQTPGQGLQFLFEYFSETQRNKGNFPGRFSGRQFSNSRSEMNVSTLELGDSALYLCASSLVGGALEAFFGQGTRLTVV.

The chain is built from TRBV5-4 and TRBJ1-6; no reliable D call. The ends were cut back, 0 bases at V and 9 bases at J, with 10 bases in the middle. This CDR3 is built from 14 residues. Looked up from germline, CDR1 is SGHNT and CDR2 is YYREEE (reference sequence). The CDR3 reads CASSLVGGVSPLHF. The CDR3 DNA follows: TGTGCCAGCAGCTTGGTCGGCGGGGTTTCACCCCTCCACTTT.

This clone appeared a few times. The chain joins TRBV19 to TRBJ1-1; no definite D call. The V end was cut by 4 bases, the J end by 3 bases, with 15 bases between. Germline V gene sequence: CDR1 LNHDA, CDR2 SQIVND (reference sequence). The CDR3 has 15 amino acids. Written as DNA, the CDR3 is TGTGCCAGTAGTAACAGTTGGATTTCTGACACTGAAGCTTTCTTT. Protein: CASSNSWISDTEAFF.